The 10 T cell receptor beta chains given below trace back to one sample, sequenced in a study of response to subunit inactivated influenza vaccine. TCRdb re-called the RT-PCR reads with MiXCR, one entry per CDR3 protein. The sample includes about 650,000 distinct CDR3 sequences, around 13% of them seen just once. The sample in question was PBMCs from blood, obtained around two weeks before vaccination. Source of these receptors: a man over 45 who received an inactivated influenza vaccine.

This chain connects TRBV5-1 to TRBJ2-1; 7 bases line up with TRBD2. This CDR3 spans 12 amino acids. Trimming cost V 4 bases and J 5 bases; bases outside gene matches: 0. The germline V gene encodes CDR1 SGHRS and CDR2 YFSETQ. CDR3 bases: TGCGCCAGCAGCCGGGAGGACAATGAGCAGTTCTTC. Translated, it gives CASSREDNEQFF.

This clonotype was seen a few times. The rearrangement joins TRBV7-9 to TRBJ2-7, with 9 nucleotides matching TRBD1. The CDR3 is 15 amino acids. Germline V gene data show CDR1 as SEHNR and CDR2 as FQNEAQ (reference sequence). Trimming cost V 2 bases and J 4 bases; bases outside gene matches: 6. The CDR3 spells CASSLPDRGWYEQYF. DNA of the CDR3: TGTGCCAGCAGCTTACCGGACAGGGGATGGTACGAGCAGTACTTC.

The sample holds a few counts of this clonotype. This chain uses TRBV12-3 or TRBV12-4 with TRBJ2-4; D is ambiguous. The CDR3 has 17 amino acids. The V and J ends lost 1 base and 0 bases respectively, with 13 bases between them. CDR3 sequence (DNA): TGTGCCAGCAGTTTAGGATCCGGCGAACTAGCCAAAAACATTCAGTACTTC. Its translation: CASSLGSGELAKNIQYF.

V gene TRBV29-1 combines with J gene TRBJ1-2; D gene uncertain. Germline lookup yields CDR1 SQVTM and CDR2 ANQGSEA. This CDR3 comprises 10 residues. The V end was cut by 5 bases, the J end by 6 bases, with 7 bases between. The CDR3, as DNA: TGCAGCGTTCCCGAGGATGGCTACACCTTC. Translation gives CSVPEDGYTF.

The chain employs TRBV11-2 and TRBJ1-1; 7 bases are shared with TRBD1. The CDR3 contains 19 residues. The germline CDR1 and CDR2 sequences are SGHAT and FQNNGV. The trim removed 0 bases at V and 1 base at J, leaving 14 bases unmatched. The CDR3 here is CASSLDFPRGRGQNTEAFF. In DNA, the CDR3 is TGTGCCAGCAGCTTAGATTTTCCTAGGGGGCGAGGACAGAACACTGAAGCTTTCTTT.

CDR3 sequence (DNA): TGCGCCAGCAGCTTGGCCATGAGACAGGGCACAGATACGCAGTATTTT. Translating it yields CASSLAMRQGTDTQYF. The gene calls are TRBV5-1 and TRBJ2-3; D might be TRBD1 (6 bases). This CDR3 comprises 16 residues. V lost 0 bases to trimming and J lost 1 base, with 12 bases between them. The germline V gene encodes CDR1 SGHRS and CDR2 YFSETQ.

This clonotype was seen only a few times. The chain joins TRBV27 to TRBJ2-3; TRBD2 matches 8 bases. J lost 0 bases, V lost 9 bases, and 17 bases had no gene match. The CDR3 loop spans 18 amino acids. The germline V gene has CDR1 MNHEY and CDR2 SMNVEV (reference sequence). The CDR3 nucleotides are TGTGCCAGTGGGCCCAGTAGATCTAGCGGGCTAAGCACAGATACGCAGTATTTT. Translating gives CASGPSRSSGLSTDTQYF.

At least ten counts were recorded for this clonotype. This sequence joins TRBV20-1 and TRBJ2-3; D may correspond to TRBD1 or TRBD2 (6 bases each). This CDR3 spans 14 amino acids. The V gene's germline CDR1 is DFQATT and CDR2 SNEGSKA (reference sequence). V dropped 2 bases and J dropped 5 bases, with 14 bases sitting between them. CDR3 nucleotide sequence: TGCAGTGCTAGACGTGTGGGGGGCAAAGATACGCAGTATTTT. Protein sequence: CSARRVGGKDTQYF.

CDR3 protein: CASSSRRAGYEQYF. As DNA, the CDR3 is TGTGCCAGCAGCTCCAGGAGGGCCGGGTACGAGCAGTACTTC. The rearrangement uses TRBV7-9 and TRBJ2-7; D may be TRBD2 (6 bases). Germline loops: CDR1 SEHNR, CDR2 FQNEAQ (reference sequence). V was cut by 4 bases and J by 4 bases, with 14 bases left in between. The CDR3 consists of 14 residues.

The chain recombines TRBV10-3 with TRBJ2-7; 9 nucleotides align to TRBD1. With V trimmed by 10 bases and J by 4 bases, 11 bases remained unmatched. The CDR3 is 14 amino acids. Germline V CDR1 and CDR2: ENHRY, SYGVKD. The CDR3 reads CATNPGQGSYEQYF. CDR3 bases: TGTGCCACTAACCCGGGACAGGGTTCATACGAGCAGTACTTC.